This T cell receptor (beta chain) comes out of a study of neurological immune-mediated disorders. The V gene's germline CDR1 is SNHLY and CDR2 FYNNEI. The CDR3 is 13 residues long. Regarding time point: longitudinal time-point 3. 2 million unsorted PBMCs were stored in RNAlater at -80 °C before RNA extraction. Broader study findings: Across subjects, no CDR3 amino acid sequence appeared in expanded clones of more than one subject, a finding that suggested private repertoires in all groups.

Notes on this clonotype: Its target is unknown. This clone may be a read error of a much larger clone one base away.

cDNA synthesis was performed by 5'RACE with 10-nucleotide random UMIs. TCRdb redid the calling of the 5' RACE reads with MiXCR, one entry per CDR3 protein. This repertoire shows around 100,000 distinct CDR3 sequences, under 14% found once; its top ten account for about 3.1%. The sequence was obtained from a female donor with HTLV-1-associated myelopathy (HAM/TSP). The sample taken for sequencing was PBMCs. The chain employs TRBV2 and TRBJ2-1, with D perhaps matching TRBD1 (6 bases). CDR3 in amino acids: CVSSDTGLHEQFF. The DNA for the CDR3 is TGTGTCAGCAGCGACACAGGGTTACATGAGCAGTTCTTC. Based on the CDR3 plus reference TRBV2 and TRBJ2-1, the full variable domain is EPEVTQTPSHQVTQMGQEVILRCVPISNHLYFYWYRQILGQKVEFLVSFYNNEISEKSEIFDDQFSVERPDGSNFTLKIRSTKLEDSAMYFCVSSDTGLHEQFFGPGTRLTVL.